The clone carrying this T cell receptor (beta chain) was observed once. The data were obtained in a study of blood T cell repertoires in COVID-19. Study summary: Material from acute and convalescent COVID-19 was sourced from the United States, Italy and Spain.

The germline gives CDR1 SGHTA, CDR2 FQGNSA. The CDR3 extends over 13 amino acids. V was pared by 5 bases and J by 2 bases, with 2 bases of the junction left unmatched. This table comes from immunoSEQ multiplex PCR, and its TCRdb copy is limited to in-frame clones, with some not included. This table holds a few hundred thousand clones, about 87% found once. The sequenced material came from PBMCs or T cells enriched from blood (not recorded which). V and J are TRBV7-2 and TRBJ2-5; 7 bases agree with TRBD1. The TCR was taken from a woman in her forties with acute COVID-19. The CDR3 nucleotides read TGTGCCAGCAGCCGGGACAGACAAGAGACCCAGTACTTC. Translating it yields CASSRDRQETQYF.